These 2 T cell receptor gamma chains came from one sample sequenced in a study of Vδ1+ human thymocytes. Their target antigens are unknown. The template was reverse-transcribed extracted RNA. Multiplex PCR used pooled V-gene forward primers and a constant-region reverse primer to amplify CDR3s. TCRdb repeated clone calling on the multiplex PCR reads with CATT. In the table there are about 36,000 gamma-chain clones, 20% to 25% of which are singletons. General observations from the study: Highly polyclonal TRG and TRD repertoires with Gaussian CDR3 length distributions appeared in thymus.

The sequencing input was Vdelta1+ gamma-delta thymocytes from the thymus. Subset specified: FACS-sorted CD3+ TCRalphabeta- TCRVdelta1+ TCRVdelta2- thymocytes. These receptors all stem from a girl less than two years old who had congenital heart surgery.

The chain has TRGV9 and TRGJ1 or TRGJ2. Germline CDR1 is GITISATS and CDR2 is ISYDGTV (reference sequence). J gave up 0 bases and V 2 bases, and 4 bases lay outside the gene matches. The CDR3 runs 14 residues. This CDR3 is CALWEGWNYYKKLF. CDR3 DNA: TGTGCCTTGTGGGAGGGCTGGAATTATTATAAGAAACTCTTT.

As for this clone: This clone may be a read error of a much larger clone one base away. Within the sample, other DNA sequences also encode this same CDR3. The V and J genes are TRGV2 and TRGJ1 or TRGJ2. The CDR3 is 12 amino acids. Trimming at V came to 0 bases and at J to 6 bases, leaving 2 bases not matched to a gene. Germline-derived CDR1 and CDR2 are EGSNGY and YDSYNSKV. Here the CDR3 reads CATWDGAYKKLF. The CDR3 region has the DNA TGTGCCACCTGGGACGGGGCTTATAAGAAACTCTTT.